The 20 T cell receptor beta chains in this list originate from one sample, sequenced in a study of T cell responses to AZD1222 COVID-19 vaccine (dated by TCRdb to 2020 to 2023). The protocol used for the library was the immunoSEQ multiplex PCR assay. Here the immuneACCESS table is served through TCRdb, limited to in-frame sequences with V and J called. Missing clones are a known gap in these copies; in checked studies unresolved V genes cover under half, and the rest lacks a known reason. The sample table contains about 120,000 clones; only one count was recorded for roughly 86% of them. The top ten clones comprise about 2.9% of the sample. According to the study, the label for this sample's time point signals: about 28 days (+/-7) after the second vaccine dose. The material sequenced was peripheral blood, taken 28 days after the second AZD1222 dose. The receptors were gathered from an adult who received the AZD1222 COVID-19 vaccine.

The gene calls are TRBV3-1 (or the pseudogene TRBV3-2) and TRBJ1-2; 7 bases line up with TRBD1. CDR1 is LGHDT and CDR2 is YNNKEL in the germline V gene (reference sequence). J lost 7 bases, V lost 3 bases, and 14 bases had no gene match. The CDR3 extends over 16 amino acids. CDR3 DNA: TGTGCCAGCAGCCATGTGGGAGGGGGCAATATAGGTGGCTACACCTTC. Translating gives CASSHVGGGNIGGYTF.

V usage is TRBV3-1 (or the pseudogene TRBV3-2) and J usage is TRBJ2-1, with a tentative D call TRBD2 (5 bases). There are 14 residues in the CDR3. Trimming removed 8 bases at V and 7 bases at J, with 18 bases between. Germline V gene lookup returns CDR1 LGHDT and CDR2 YNNKEL (reference sequence). CDR3 coding DNA: TGTGCCAGCCGAGGGCCCCTCTCGAGGAATGAGCAGTTCTTC. Its protein product is CASRGPLSRNEQFF.

The chain uses TRBV10-1 and TRBJ2-5; D is undetermined. Germline CDR1 is WNHNN and CDR2 is SYGVQD (reference sequence). The CDR3 totals 12 residues. Trimming removed 3 bases at V and 3 bases at J, with 5 bases between. CDR3 in amino acids: CASSDGEETQYF. The CDR3, as DNA: TGCGCCAGCAGTGACGGAGAAGAGACCCAGTACTTC.

The rearrangement uses TRBV7-6 and TRBJ2-5; TRBD2 matches at 9 bases. Germline V lookup: CDR1 SGHVS, CDR2 FNYEAQ. This CDR3 contains 15 residues. V gave up 3 bases and J gave up 2 bases; unmatched junction bases: 4. CDR3 amino acids: CASSFSGGNQETQYF. CDR3 DNA: TGTGCCAGCAGCTTTAGCGGGGGCAATCAAGAGACCCAGTACTTC.

As regards this clone: The same CDR3 also results from other DNA sequences found in this sample. The chain employs TRBV4-3 and TRBJ1-4, with 10 bases aligning to TRBD1. Germline CDR1 reads LGHNA; CDR2 reads YSLEER. J was trimmed by 7 bases and V by 4 bases; bases with no gene match: 0. The CDR3 runs 13 residues. Here the CDR3 reads CASSRDRGEKLFF. CDR3 sequence (DNA): TGCGCCAGCAGCCGGGACAGGGGTGAAAAACTGTTTTTT.

The rearrangement joins TRBV9 to TRBJ1-3; D is unresolved. This CDR3 is built from 15 residues. V was trimmed by 2 bases and J by 0 bases, leaving 9 bases between them. CDR1 is SGDLS, CDR2 YYNGEE, per germline. Written as DNA, the CDR3 is TGTGCCAGCAGCGTCCGGGGAGACTCTGGAAACACCATATATTTT. Residues: CASSVRGDSGNTIYF.

V gene TRBV13 combines with J gene TRBJ1-6; TRBD1 aligns across 7 bases. The trim removed 3 bases at V and 6 bases at J, leaving 14 bases unmatched. The CDR3 has 18 amino acids. CDR1 and CDR2 (germline): PRHDT, FYEKMQ (reference sequence). The DNA for the CDR3 is TGTGCCAGCAGCTTGGGAACTCTACAGGGGAAGAGTAATTCACCCCTCCACTTT. Translating gives CASSLGTLQGKSNSPLHF.

V is TRBV15 and J is TRBJ1-3; no clear D. Between the trimmed V and J ends, which lost 5 bases and 0 bases, there was a span of 11 bases. Germline loops: CDR1 LNHNV, CDR2 YYDKDF (reference sequence). The CDR3 extends over 15 amino acids. In DNA form, the CDR3 reads TGTGCCACCAGCTCCCGACAAAGCTCTGGAAACACCATATATTTT. Translating it yields CATSSRQSSGNTIYF.

This chain uses TRBV5-6 with TRBJ2-5, with no clear D. CDR3 length equals 15 residues. Germline lookup yields CDR1 SGHDT and CDR2 YYEEEE. V lost 2 bases, J lost 1 base, and 12 bases lay in between. CDR3 DNA sequence: TGTGCCAGCAGCTTAAGACGGGCAGTCCAAGAGACCCAGTACTTC. Amino acids: CASSLRRAVQETQYF.

In its sample, this clone was seen a few times. The chain combines TRBV7-2 with TRBJ1-5, with 7 bases that match TRBD1. The CDR3 extends over 14 amino acids. Germline CDR1 reads SGHTA; CDR2 reads FQGNSA. Losses at the gene ends were 2 bases for V and 4 bases for J; bases not matched to a gene: 2. The CDR3 region has the DNA TGTGCCAGCAGCTTACAGGGGGGGAATCAGCCCCAGCATTTT. Translating gives CASSLQGGNQPQHF.

CDR3 in amino acids: CASSLDWRTGYGYTF. The CDR3 coding sequence is TGCGCCAGCAGCTTGGATTGGAGGACAGGCTATGGCTACACCTTC. This chain links TRBV5-1 with TRBJ1-2, with TRBD1 matching over 7 bases. Germline trimming cut 0 bases from V and 4 bases from J; bases unmatched to any gene: 6. The germline gives CDR1 SGHRS, CDR2 YFSETQ. The CDR3 covers 15 residues.

The gene calls are TRBV10-2 and TRBJ2-2, with 9 bases aligning to TRBD1. The CDR3 extends over 14 amino acids. The trim removed 6 bases at V and 9 bases at J, leaving 8 bases unmatched. The germline gives CDR1 WSHSY, CDR2 SAAADI. The CDR3 DNA follows: TGCGCCAGCAGCGCCGGGACAGGGCTACGGGAGCTGTTTTTT. Translation: CASSAGTGLRELFF.

This clone was counted ten times or more. The chain couples TRBV12-1 to TRBJ1-5. TRBV12-1 constitutes a pseudogene. This CDR3 has 17 amino acids. The CDR3 region is CASSFVLGGNSNQPQHF. CDR3 bases: TGTGCCAGCAGCTTTGTTCTTGGGGGTAACAGCAATCAGCCCCAGCATTTT.

This chain uses TRBV5-1 with TRBJ1-1; D possibly corresponds to TRBD1 (5 bases). The CDR3 consists of 15 residues. Germline V gene sequence: CDR1 SGHRS, CDR2 YFSETQ. The V and J ends lost 2 bases and 4 bases respectively, with 15 bases between them. CDR3 loop: CASSFTGGGSTEAFF. The CDR3 DNA reads as TGCGCCAGCAGCTTTACAGGAGGAGGAAGCACTGAAGCTTTCTTT.

V is TRBV11-2 and J is TRBJ2-7; perhaps D is TRBD1 or TRBD2 (6 bases each). Trimming took off 4 bases at V and 2 bases at J, with 15 bases between the two ends. The CDR3 is 15 amino acids. The germline gives CDR1 SGHAT, CDR2 FQNNGV. The CDR3 reads CASSSSTGGPYEQYF. The CDR3 bases are TGTGCCAGCAGCTCTAGTACCGGGGGCCCCTACGAGCAGTACTTC.

The rearrangement uses TRBV5-1 and TRBJ2-1, with TRBD1 matching 10 bases. Per germline, CDR1 SGHRS and CDR2 YFSETQ. The CDR3 contains 14 residues. V shed 4 bases, J shed 8 bases, and the junction held 6 bases outside the gene matches. CDR3 region: CASSPGQGLDEQFF. In DNA form, the CDR3 reads TGCGCCAGCAGCCCGGGACAGGGGTTGGATGAGCAGTTCTTC.

The chain has TRBV2 and TRBJ1-6; 9 nucleotides agree with TRBD1. Per the germline V gene, CDR1 is SNHLY and CDR2 is FYNNEI. The CDR3 consists of 15 residues. V shed 1 base and J 7 bases; nucleotides not matched to a gene: 2. The CDR3 bases are TGTGCCAGCAGTGAAGACAGGGGGCCAAATTCACCCCTCCACTTT. Translating gives CASSEDRGPNSPLHF.

The chain combines TRBV6-1 with TRBJ1-4; D is unclear. Trimming took 2 bases from V and 0 from J, leaving 13 bases between them. Germline assignment: CDR1 MNHNS and CDR2 SASEGT. This CDR3 spans 17 amino acids. The chain's CDR3 is CASSEMPKLATNEKLFF. The DNA of the CDR3 is TGTGCCAGCAGTGAAATGCCGAAACTTGCAACTAATGAAAAACTGTTTTTT.

This sequence joins TRBV15 and TRBJ1-2; 10 bases fit TRBD1. The CDR3 is 16 residues long. Germline trimming cut 0 bases from V and 3 bases from J; bases unmatched to any gene: 4. CDR1 LNHNV and CDR2 YYDKDF come from the germline V gene (reference sequence). The CDR3 nucleotides read TGTGCCACCAGCAGAGATATGACAGGGGGCGACTATGGCTACACCTTC. It translates to CATSRDMTGGDYGYTF.

V is TRBV9 and J is TRBJ1-5; D call uncertain. The CDR3 is 13 residues long. V lost 2 bases, J lost 0 bases, and 3 bases lay in between. Germline lookup yields CDR1 SGDLS and CDR2 YYNGEE. Here the CDR3 DNA reads TGTGCCAGCAGCGTCAATAGCAATCAGCCCCAGCATTTT. Translation gives CASSVNSNQPQHF.